The 32 T cell receptor beta chains presented below share a single source sample, sequenced in a study of identical twins. TCRdb recomputed calls from the 5' RACE reads with MiXCR, one row per CDR3 protein. Here the sample spans hundreds of thousands of distinct CDR3 sequences, 6% to 6.5% being singletons. The sample consisted of naive T cells sorted from blood. Receptor source: a man aged 18 to 29 in good health.

The chain couples TRBV29-1 to TRBJ1-1; TRBD1 is a possible D gene (5 bases). V lost 4 bases, J lost 8 bases, and 11 bases lay in between. The CDR3 spans 11 residues. In germline, CDR1 is SQVTM, CDR2 ANQGSEA. The CDR3 is CSVVEGAEAFF. The CDR3 DNA reads TGCAGCGTTGTCGAAGGGGCGGAAGCTTTCTTT.

This clonotype was counted at least ten times. The J gene is TRBJ1-1, the V gene TRBV5-4, with D hard to call. Germline loops: CDR1 SGHNT, CDR2 YYREEE (reference sequence). This CDR3 region has 16 residues. V lost 0 bases to trimming and J lost 1 base, with 13 bases between them. The CDR3 region has the DNA TGTGCCAGCAGCTTGGTTGCGGGAATCGGGAACACTGAAGCTTTCTTT. Translation: CASSLVAGIGNTEAFF.

This clonotype appeared many times. CDR3: CASSLTGNEQYV. The DNA for the CDR3 is TGTGCCAGCAGTTTGACAGGGAACGAGCAGTACGTC. V usage is TRBV12-3 or TRBV12-4 and J usage is TRBJ2-7; 7 positions match TRBD1. J gave up 5 bases and V 3 bases, and 1 base lay outside the gene matches. CDR3 length: 12 residues.

Many counts were recorded for this clonotype. J is TRBJ2-3 and V is TRBV5-1; no clear D gene. The germline V gene has CDR1 SGHRS and CDR2 YFSETQ. The V and J ends lost 4 bases and 2 bases respectively, with 11 bases between them. The CDR3 loop spans 14 amino acids. Written as DNA, the CDR3 is TGCGCCAGCAGCGACGGTGGGGTCACAGATACGCAGTATTTT. This codes for CASSDGGVTDTQYF.

This clonotype was recorded many times. The rearrangement links TRBV7-9 to TRBJ2-1; D remains ambiguous. The CDR3 loop spans 15 amino acids. With 2 bases removed from V and 0 bases from J, the gap between germline ends came to 8 bases. Germline V gene data show CDR1 as SEHNR and CDR2 as FQNEAQ (reference sequence). CDR3 in DNA: TGTGCCAGCAGCTTAACGGTAAGCTCCTACAATGAGCAGTTCTTC. This translates into CASSLTVSSYNEQFF.

The chain recombines TRBV7-2 with TRBJ2-5; D may be TRBD1 (6 bases). V was clipped by 5 bases and J by 5 bases, with 12 bases between them. CDR3 length: 13 amino acids. Germline V lookup: CDR1 SGHTA, CDR2 FQGNSA. The DNA of the CDR3 is TGTGCCAGCAGCGCACAGGGTGGGGAGACCCAGTACTTC. As protein: CASSAQGGETQYF.

This clonotype was detected many times. This chain links TRBV25-1 with TRBJ1-5; D ambiguous. From germline, CDR1 is MGHDK and CDR2 SYGVNS. Trimming shortened V by 5 bases and J by 0 bases, and 11 bases separated the two germline ends. The CDR3 sequence is 15 residues long. CDR3 residues: CASSSTDYSNQPQHF. The CDR3, as DNA: TGTGCCAGCAGTTCGACCGACTATAGCAATCAGCCCCAGCATTTT.

This clonotype has at least ten counts. This rearrangement joins TRBV20-1 to TRBJ2-2, with TRBD2 as a possible D gene (5 bases). The length of the CDR3 is 12 residues. The ends were cut back, 4 bases at V and 4 bases at J, with 7 bases in the middle. The germline V gene encodes CDR1 DFQATT and CDR2 SNEGSKA (reference sequence). CDR3 region: CSATEATGELFF. CDR3 nucleotide sequence: TGCAGTGCTACGGAGGCCACCGGGGAGCTGTTTTTT.

This clonotype was observed a handful of times. The rearrangement links TRBV23-1 to TRBJ2-7; D perhaps matches TRBD1 (6 bases). TRBV23-1 falls under the ORF class, with uncertain function. Trimming stripped 0 bases from V and 4 bases from J, with 16 bases between. The CDR3 spans 16 residues. The CDR3 region is CASSQSKGVPNYEQYF. DNA for the CDR3: TGCGCCAGCAGTCAATCGAAGGGGGTCCCGAATTACGAGCAGTACTTC.

J is TRBJ1-2 and V is TRBV7-8, with TRBD1 matching 7 bases. Germline V gene lookup returns CDR1 SGHVS and CDR2 FQNEAQ. The J segment lost 2 bases and the V segment lost 5 bases, leaving 14 bases of the junction unmatched. The CDR3 runs 17 residues. The CDR3, as DNA: TGTGCCAGCAGCCCACCGGGACAGATTCTGATCAACTATGGCTACACCTTC. Its translation is CASSPPGQILINYGYTF.

A few counts support this clonotype. The chain employs TRBV12-3 or TRBV12-4 and TRBJ1-6; 8 positions match TRBD1. Germline trimming cut 1 base from V and 6 bases from J; bases unmatched to any gene: 5. The CDR3 is 16 amino acids. The CDR3 spells CASSLETGASNSPLHF. CDR3 in DNA: TGTGCCAGCAGTTTAGAGACAGGGGCGAGTAATTCACCCCTCCACTTT.

This chain uses TRBV5-1 with TRBJ2-5; 7 bases are shared with TRBD1. Trimming at V came to 3 bases and at J to 2 bases, leaving 7 bases not matched to a gene. Germline V gene data show CDR1 as SGHRS and CDR2 as YFSETQ. This CDR3 region has 15 residues. Here the CDR3 reads CASSSGRTGQETQYF. The CDR3 region has the DNA TGCGCCAGCAGCTCGGGAAGGACAGGTCAAGAGACCCAGTACTTC. Filled out from reference TRBV5-1 and TRBJ2-5, the complete variable domain reads KAGVTQTPRYLIKTRGQQVTLSCSPISGHRSVSWYQQTPGQGLQFLFEYFSETQRNKGNFPGRFSGRQFSNSRSEMNVSTLELGDSALYLCASSSGRTGQETQYFGPGTRLLVL.

The rearrangement links TRBV30 to TRBJ1-2; the D is unclear. Germline V gene lookup returns CDR1 GTSNPN and CDR2 SVGIG (reference sequence). The V end lost 3 bases, the J end lost 8 bases, and 16 bases lay between the germline ends. This CDR3 is 13 amino acids long. Here the CDR3 DNA reads TGTGCCTGGAGCGCCAACAGCTTATTCGGCTACACCTTC. It specifies CAWSANSLFGYTF. The full variable domain, in which reference TRBV30 and TRBJ1-2 provide the parts outside the CDR3, is SQTIHQWPATLVQPVGSPLSLECTVEGTSNPNLYWYRQAAGRGLQLLFYSVGIGQISSEVPQNLSASRPQDRQFILSSKKLLLSDSGFYLCAWSANSLFGYTFGSGTRLTVV.

This clonotype was found many times. The V gene is TRBV6-1, the J gene TRBJ1-1; 9 nucleotides line up with TRBD1. The CDR3 loop spans 13 amino acids. V dropped 7 bases and J dropped 6; count of bases not matched to a gene: 6. Germline V gene sequence: CDR1 MNHNS, CDR2 SASEGT. CDR3 loop: CASTMDRGAEAFF. The CDR3 DNA sequence: TGTGCCAGCACCATGGACAGGGGCGCTGAAGCTTTCTTT.

This clonotype was seen many times. This chain links TRBV20-1 with TRBJ2-7; D remains ambiguous. Germline CDR1 and CDR2: DFQATT and SNEGSKA (reference sequence). The CDR3 loop spans 16 amino acids. V shed 3 bases and J shed 3 bases, with 21 bases lying between them. CDR3 nucleotides: TGCAGTGCTAGGGGGATTGACCGACATAACCTCTACGAGCAGTACTTC. Amino acids: CSARGIDRHNLYEQYF.

This clonotype was detected ten times or more. The chain has TRBV4-3 and TRBJ2-7; D not resolved. The V end lost 3 bases, the J end lost 6 bases, and 24 bases lay between the germline ends. Germline V gene data show CDR1 as LGHNA and CDR2 as YSLEER. The CDR3 has 17 amino acids. CDR3 DNA sequence: TGCGCCAGCAGCCAGACGGGCTTTTCCGATCCTACGAGCGAGCAGTACTTC. Encoded protein: CASSQTGFSDPTSEQYF.

At least ten counts were recorded for this clonotype. The chain couples TRBV20-1 to TRBJ2-3; 8 bases map to TRBD2. Looked up from germline, CDR1 is DFQATT and CDR2 is SNEGSKA (reference sequence). V lost 7 bases, J lost 2 bases, and 8 bases stayed unmatched. The CDR3 has 14 residues. The chain's CDR3 is CSGTSLINTDTQYF. The CDR3 DNA follows: TGCAGTGGGACTAGCCTAATTAACACAGATACGCAGTATTTT.

This clonotype was detected many times. This chain joins TRBV5-5 and TRBJ2-3, with 13 nucleotides matching TRBD2. The ends lost 1 base at V and 3 bases at J; junction bases unmatched: 5. This CDR3 has 17 residues. CDR1 is SGHKS, CDR2 YYEKEE, per germline (reference sequence). The CDR3 nucleotides read TGTGCCAGCAGCTTGACCGGGACTAGCGGGACAACAGATACGCAGTATTTT. This codes for CASSLTGTSGTTDTQYF.

The chain uses TRBV24-1 and TRBJ2-1, with D unresolved. The V and J ends lost 10 bases and 9 bases respectively, with 12 bases between them. The length of the CDR3 is 11 residues. In germline, CDR1 is KGHDR, CDR2 SFDVKD. In nucleotides, the CDR3 is TGTGCCACGAGGAAGGGTACTGAGCAGTTCTTC. Protein sequence: CATRKGTEQFF.

A word on this clonotype: Given a much more abundant clone one base away, this may be a read error. The final CDR3 position lacks the conserved phenylalanine or tryptophan, pointing to a likely read error. V gene TRBV12-3 or TRBV12-4 combines with J gene TRBJ1-1, with unresolved D. V shed 5 bases and J shed 1 base, with 14 bases lying between them. This CDR3 region has 15 residues. CDR3 sequence reads: CASSRLGEGNTEAFI. CDR3 in DNA: TGTGCCAGCAGTAGACTCGGGGAGGGGAACACTGAAGCTTTCATT.

This clonotype came up many times. The chain employs TRBV25-1 and TRBJ2-3, with TRBD1 matching over 8 bases. CDR3 length equals 13 residues. Unmatched junction bases numbered 7, after V lost 9 bases and J lost 5 bases. Germline assignment: CDR1 MGHDK and CDR2 SYGVNS. As DNA, the CDR3 is TGTGCCAGTGCTCAGGGGGCTCAAGATACGCAGTATTTT. Protein product: CASAQGAQDTQYF.

This clonotype occurred many times. The gene calls are TRBV6-2 or TRBV6-3 and TRBJ2-2, with 8 bases that match TRBD1. The length of the CDR3 is 17 residues. The J segment lost 2 bases and the V segment lost 0 bases, leaving 5 bases of the junction unmatched. The V gene's germline CDR1 is MNHEY and CDR2 SVGEGT. CDR3 in DNA: TGTGCCAGCAGTTACTCGCAGGGGGCAGTTAACACCGGGGAGCTGTTTTTT. Translating it yields CASSYSQGAVNTGELFF.

Ten or more counts support this clonotype. The gene calls are TRBV7-8 and TRBJ2-7; D may be TRBD1 (5 bases). With 2 bases removed from V and 0 bases from J, the gap between germline ends came to 8 bases. Germline loops: CDR1 SGHVS, CDR2 FQNEAQ. The CDR3 consists of 14 residues. CDR3 nucleotides: TGTGCCAGCAGCTTAACAGGATCCTCCTACGAGCAGTACTTC. Translated, it gives CASSLTGSSYEQYF.

This clonotype turned up a few times. This chain connects TRBV18 to TRBJ2-4; 9 positions match TRBD1. Per germline, CDR1 KGHSH and CDR2 LQKENI. V gave up 6 bases and J gave up 7 bases; unmatched junction bases: 10. CDR3 length: 15 residues. The CDR3 here is CASSSRDRVSNIQYF. The CDR3 DNA follows: TGTGCCAGCTCGTCCCGGGACAGGGTTTCGAACATTCAGTACTTC.

This clonotype has only a few counts. This chain links TRBV7-8 with TRBJ2-7; 10 nucleotides align to TRBD1. The ends lost 1 base at V and 4 bases at J; junction bases unmatched: 16. The germline CDR1 and CDR2 sequences are SGHVS and FQNEAQ. This CDR3 has 19 amino acids. The CDR3 region has the DNA TGTGCCAGCAGCTTAGTGGCGGTTGGGACAGGGGTTGCCCCATACGAGCAGTACTTC. Protein sequence: CASSLVAVGTGVAPYEQYF. Full variable domain (rest looked up from reference TRBV7-8 and TRBJ2-7): GAGVSQSPRYKVAKRGQDVALRCDPISGHVSLFWYQQALGQGPEFLTYFQNEAQLDKSGLPSDRFFAERPEGSVSTLKIQRTQQEDSAVYLCASSLVAVGTGVAPYEQYFGPGTRLTVT.

This clonotype was detected only a few times. The CDR3 sequence is CASSQPGLAGYTQYF. CDR3 DNA sequence: TGCGCCAGCAGCCAACCGGGACTAGCGGGTTATACGCAGTATTTT. The V call is TRBV4-3, the J call TRBJ2-3, with 12 positions matching TRBD2. Germline V lookup: CDR1 LGHNA, CDR2 YSLEER. Trimming removed 2 bases from V and 7 bases from J; junction bases left unmatched: 4. This CDR3 has 15 amino acids.

The chain links TRBV6-2 or TRBV6-3 to TRBJ2-1, with 10 bases that match TRBD1. The CDR3 spans 18 residues. Trimming took 4 bases from V and 6 from J; bases not matched to a gene: 15. The germline CDR1 and CDR2 sequences are MNHEY and SVGEGT. The CDR3 reads CASSSIKDDRGRFNEQFF. CDR3 DNA: TGTGCCAGCAGTTCGATAAAAGACGACAGGGGGCGGTTCAATGAGCAGTTCTTC.

The table lists this clonotype with many counts. V usage is TRBV29-1 and J usage is TRBJ2-2, with D maybe TRBD1 (6 bases). Trimming pared 7 bases from V and 6 bases from J, leaving 12 bases between. Germline values: CDR1 SQVTM, CDR2 ANQGSEA. This CDR3 spans 12 amino acids. The CDR3: CSAEQGAGELFF. DNA of the CDR3: TGCAGCGCCGAACAGGGAGCCGGGGAGCTGTTTTTT.

The J gene is TRBJ2-3, the V gene TRBV6-1, with D possibly matching TRBD1 (5 bases). The CDR3 runs 15 residues. Germline lookup yields CDR1 MNHNS and CDR2 SASEGT. V was cut by 3 bases and J by 1 base, with 11 bases left in between. CDR3 nucleotide sequence: TGTGCCAGCAGTGATGACCCGACAGGCACAGATACGCAGTATTTT. Translation gives CASSDDPTGTDTQYF.

The chain joins TRBV6-2 or TRBV6-3 to TRBJ2-1; 9 nucleotides align to TRBD2. V was clipped by 7 bases and J by 3 bases; unmatched bases: 7. The CDR3 contains 15 residues. Per germline, CDR1 MNHEY and CDR2 SVGEGT. As DNA, the CDR3 is TGTGCCAGCAACGAACTAGCGGGTCTCTACAATGAGCAGTTCTTC. Its protein is CASNELAGLYNEQFF.

This clonotype was counted only a few times. The V gene is TRBV28, the J gene TRBJ2-1, with D hard to call. The germline gives CDR1 MDHEN, CDR2 SYDVKM. The CDR3 length is 11 residues. Trimming stripped 8 bases from V and 6 bases from J, with 8 bases between. This chain's CDR3 is CASESLNEQFF. The CDR3 region has the DNA TGTGCCAGCGAGTCCCTCAATGAGCAGTTCTTC.

Many counts were recorded for this clonotype. V usage is TRBV9 and J usage is TRBJ2-1, with 9 nucleotides matching TRBD2. This CDR3 contains 16 residues. Germline-derived CDR1 and CDR2 are SGDLS and YYNGEE. Trimming removed 2 bases from V and 8 bases from J; junction bases left unmatched: 11. CDR3 protein: CASSVGGLAGRDEQFF. The DNA of the CDR3 is TGTGCCAGCAGCGTCGGGGGGCTAGCGGGGCGCGATGAGCAGTTCTTC.